Listed below are T cell receptor beta chains from one sample, sequenced in a study of tumor-infiltrating lymphocytes in primary liver carcinoma. TCRdb re-analysed the multiplex PCR reads in MiXCR, keeping a single row per CDR3 protein. The sample holds 50,000 to 60,000 distinct CDR3 sequences, around 77% seen once. Sequencing was done on a sample of liver tumor tissue from sampling region 5. The source is a man aged 35-49 years with primary liver carcinoma and hepatitis B virus infection. Each CDR3 is given with its conserved first and last residue. A D gene is named only where the DNA matches it firmly. Rows give clone size only sometimes, using once, few, many, or a class for an expanded clone.

>many|TRBV12-3/TRBV12-4|-|TRBJ1-1
CASSLEVNTEAFF
TGTGCCAGCAGTTTAGAAGTGAACACTGAAGCTTTCTTT
>-|TRBV30|-|TRBJ1-2
CAWSNDAAGPYGHTF
TGTGCCTGGAGCAACGACGCTGCGGGCCCCTATGGCCATACCTTC
>-|TRBV5-1|-|TRBJ1-1
CASSLDGMNTGAFF
TGCGCCAGCAGCTTGGACGGGATGAACACTGGAGCCTTCTTT
>-|TRBV6-5|-|TRBJ2-1
CASASGSGEQLF
TGTGCTAGCGCCTCAGGGTCCGGTGAGCAGTTATTC
>-|TRBV4-2|TRBD2|TRBJ2-7
CVSSQEASGTDEQYF
TGTGTCAGCAGTCAAGAGGCTAGCGGGACGGACGAGCAGTACTTC
>-|TRBV11-1|-|TRBJ2-7
CASSLGPASESSHEQYF
TGTGCCAGCAGCTTAGGGCCGGCGAGTGAAAGCTCCCACGAACAGTACTTC
>-|TRBV11-2|TRBD1|TRBJ2-3
CASSLVSQGGDTQYF
TGTGCCAGCAGCTTAGTATCACAGGGGGGAGATACGCAGTATTTT
>-|TRBV6-4|-|TRBJ2-6
CTSSDNSGANVLTF
TGTACCAGCAGTGACAACTCTGGAGCCAACGTCCTGACTTTC
>many|TRBV6-1|TRBD1|TRBJ2-3
CASTGQGDTDTQYF
TGTGCCAGCACGGGACAGGGCGACACAGATACGCAGTATTTT
>-|TRBV5-6|-|TRBJ2-1
CPSSLVAGAGDNEHFF
TGTCCCAGCAGCTTGGTTGCGGGAGCTGGGGACAATGAGCACTTCTTC
>-|TRBV7-8|-|TRBJ2-1
CASSSIGAFEQFF
TGTGCCAGCAGCTCAATAGGCGCGTTCGAGCAGTTCTTC
>-|TRBV14|TRBD1|TRBJ2-1
CANIQEGQATGYNEQFF
TGTGCCAACATCCAAGAGGGTCAGGCGACAGGGTATAATGAGCAGTTCTTC
>-|TRBV29-1|-|TRBJ1-1
CSVAEGWGMNTETFF
TGCAGCGTTGCGGAGGGGTGGGGCATGAACACTGAAACTTTCTTT
>-|TRBV11-2|TRBD2|TRBJ2-5
CVSSLELAGDSSETQYF
TGTGTCAGCAGCTTAGAACTAGCGGGTGACTCGAGCGAGACCCAGTACTTC
>medium-sized|TRBV14|-|TRBJ2-7
CASSLSGLYEQYF
TGTGCCAGCAGCCTGAGCGGACTCTACGAGCAGTACTTC
>-|TRBV14|TRBD1|TRBJ2-1
CAYSQEGQGTGYNEQFF
TGTGCCTACAGCCAAGAGGGTCAGGGGACAGGGTACAATGAGCAATTCTTC
>many|TRBV5-6|-|TRBJ2-5
CASSSRGTGETQYF
TGTGCCAGCAGCAGTCGAGGTACAGGAGAGACCCAGTACTTC
>-|TRBV5-8|TRBD2|TRBJ2-1
CASNSGLAGLYNEQFF
TGTGCCAGCAATTCGGGACTAGCGGGATTATACAATGAGCAGTTCTTC
>-|TRBV11-2|-|TRBJ1-1
CASSLSPNTETFF
TGTGCCAGCAGCTTAAGCCCGAACACTGAAACTTTCTTT
>-|TRBV7-9|-|TRBJ1-2
CASSLGELNYGYAF
TGTGCCAGCAGCTTGGGAGAGTTGAACTATGGCTACGCCTTC
>-|TRBV29-1|-|TRBJ1-2
CSVRSGGDYGCTF
-
>-|TRBV6-2/TRBV6-3|-|TRBJ1-5
CSSSPPAAGTSYQPQHF
TGTTCCAGCAGCCCACCGGCCGCGGGGACCAGCTATCAGCCCCAGCATTTT
>-|TRBV5-8|-|TRBJ2-1
CAGSLGSGLSNEQFF
TGTGCCGGCAGCTTGGGTTCAGGCCTCTCCAATGAGCAGTTCTTC
>once|TRBV28|-|TRBJ1-2
CASHLPSQGTYGYTF
TGTGCCAGCCACCTACCGAGTCAGGGAACCTATGGCTACACCTTC
>-|TRBV11-1|-|TRBJ2-2
CASRLRANTGELVF
TGTGCCAGCCGCTTACGGGCAAACACCGGGGAGCTGGTTTTT
>many|TRBV28|-|TRBJ2-2
CASRTPRPNTGELFF
TGTGCCAGCAGGACCCCGCGGCCGAACACCGGGGAGCTGTTTTTT
>-|TRBV5-1|-|TRBJ2-2
CASRPDRATGGRLFF
TGCGCCAGCAGGCCCGACAGGGCAACGGGCGGGAGGCTGTTTTTT
>once|TRBV28|-|TRBJ2-7
CASSSGGLVNEQYF
TGTGCCAGCAGCTCAGGTGGTCTGGTCAACGAGCAGTACTTC
>-|TRBV5-5|-|TRBJ2-7
CTSSSRDSPDYYEQYF
TGTACCAGCAGCTCCCGTGACTCCCCGGATTACTATGAGCAGTACTTC
>-|TRBV29-1|-|TRBJ1-2
CNVDYYGYTF
TGCAACGTCGATTACTATGGGTACACCTTC
>few|TRBV24-1|TRBD1|TRBJ2-6
CATSASDRASGANVLTF
TGTGCCACCAGTGCATCGGACAGGGCCTCTGGGGCCAACGTCCTGACTTTC
>few|TRBV29-1|-|TRBJ2-7
CNVSISAYEQYF
TGCAACGTTTCCATATCAGCCTACGAGCAATACTTC
>-|TRBV4-3|-|TRBJ2-3
CASSPLAWDTQYF
TGCGCCAGTAGCCCCCTTGCTTGGGATACGCAGTATTTT
>-|TRBV7-9|-|TRBJ2-1
CASSSDSGRGSPFNEQFF
TGTGCCAGCAGCTCCGACTCTGGGCGGGGAAGCCCCTTCAATGAGCAGTTCTTC
>-|TRBV6-6|-|TRBJ2-1
CASSYSNAVYNELFF
TGTGCCAGCAGTTATTCGAATGCGGTCTACAATGAGCTGTTCTTC
>few|TRBV6-5|-|TRBJ2-1
CASSPMSSYTEQFF
TGTGCCAGCAGCCCTATGAGCTCCTACACTGAGCAGTTCTTC
>-|TRBV6-6|TRBD1|TRBJ1-2
CASSQGAAKPDGYTF
TGTGCCAGCAGTCAGGGGGCAGCCAAGCCCGATGGCTACACCTTC
>-|TRBV6-5|TRBD1|TRBJ2-7
CASSPPGTDYEQYF
TGTGCCAGCAGTCCCCCCGGGACAGACTACGAGCAGTACTTC
>-|TRBV4-3|-|TRBJ2-7
CTSRPKDNTYEQYF
TGCACCAGCAGACCCAAGGACAACACCTACGAGCAGTACTTC
>-|TRBV5-1|-|TRBJ1-5
CASSLASASTDTQHF
TGCGCCAGCAGCTTGGCCAGCGCCAGTACAGATACGCAGCATTTT
>medium-sized|TRBV7-8|TRBD2|TRBJ2-7
CASSFTSAYEQYF
TGTGCCAGCAGCTTTACTAGCGCCTACGAGCAGTACTTC